This TCR beta chain was observed in a study of cytomegalovirus exposure and HLA in healthy donors. Trimming at V came to 8 bases and at J to 0 bases, leaving 2 bases not matched to a gene. CDR1 and CDR2 (germline): LNHDA, SQIVND (reference sequence). There are 15 residues in the CDR3. Only in-frame clones appear in the TCRdb table, and some are missing; sequencing was by immunoSEQ multiplex PCR. The table records roughly 130,000 clones, about nine tenths of them present only once. Points from the study as a whole: Among TCR beta chains, those listed as cytomegalovirus-associated numbered over 150.

While the first cohort had about 610 subjects, the donors belonged to the separate validation cohort of about 110 subjects. This clone has just a few counts. What it binds is unknown. The TCR sequence derives from a man aged 30-40 years in good health and CMV-seronegative. The sample comprised PBMCs. The rearrangement links TRBV19 to TRBJ2-3, with TRBD2 identical over 13 bases. The CDR3 coding sequence is TGTGCCAGTGCGGGACTAGCGGGGAGCACAGATACGCAGTATTTT. This sequence encodes CASAGLAGSTDTQYF.